This TCR beta chain was recovered during a study of cytomegalovirus exposure and HLA in healthy donors. General study points: TCR sequences were mostly rare, though some public TCRs occurred in many donors. Listed as cytomegalovirus-associated were roughly 180 TCR beta chains.

Of note for this clone: Its antigen is still unknown.

The PCR used 60 Vbeta and 13 Jbeta primers. In the original workflow: Among the unique TCR beta chains that a later analysis counted, around 72 million in all, roughly 10 million were shared. Assay used: immunoSEQ multiplex PCR; TCRdb lists only in-frame clones, some missing. V, J and clone size derive from that table, while D and trimming were established from the DNA sequence. The sample has 200,000 or so clones; 65% to 85% are singletons. The specimen was PBMCs. The source is a woman aged 30 to 39 in good health and CMV-seropositive.

The CDR3: CASALGVGTEAFF. The CDR3 coding sequence is TGTGCCAGCGCCCTAGGGGTGGGCACTGAAGCTTTCTTT. The chain joins TRBV7-9 to TRBJ1-1; a possible D gene is TRBD1 (5 bases). Germline V gene lookup returns CDR1 SEHNR and CDR2 FQNEAQ (reference sequence). V dropped 8 bases and J dropped 4 bases, with 14 bases sitting between them. This CDR3 is 13 amino acids long.